This T cell receptor (beta chain) was retrieved from a study of PD-L1 blockade in urothelial cancer. Overall study context: Researchers looked at the blood 3 weeks (second dose) and 6 weeks after treatment began. A median of roughly 150,000 T cells was found in the blood samples.

As concerns this clone: Other DNA sequences in this sample translate to the same CDR3.

Patients were living with locally advanced or metastatic urothelial carcinoma. The table came from immunoSEQ multiplex PCR; TCRdb's copy has only in-frame clones and leaves some out. The top ten hold roughly 2.2% of the sample, which has fewer than 130,000 clones, 70% to 85% seen once. V was shortened by 0 bases and J by 2 bases, with 8 bases between the two germline ends. This CDR3 contains 15 residues. In germline, CDR1 is SGHRS, CDR2 YFSETQ. The chain uses TRBV5-1 and TRBJ2-2, with a possible D match to TRBD2 (6 bases). The sequence derives from a man between 50 and 59 years old with urothelial cancer. Sequencing used PBMCs, obtained around atezolizumab (anti-PD-L1) treatment. DNA for the CDR3: TGCGCCAGCAGCTTGGGCGGGACCAACACCGGGGAGCTGTTTTTT. This sequence encodes CASSLGGTNTGELFF.